This TCR beta chain emerged from a study of T cells of healthy individuals. This clonotype was found many times. V lost 0 bases to trimming and J lost 5 bases; unmatched junction nucleotides: 12. Germline V gene data show CDR1 as SQVTM and CDR2 as ANQGSEA. The CDR3 sequence is 16 residues long. Using its own MiXCR run on the 5' RACE reads, TCRdb lists one record per CDR3 protein. The table records 38,000 or so distinct CDR3 sequences, about 4.2% of them present only once. The gene calls are TRBV29-1 and TRBJ2-7; the match to TRBD2 covers 8 bases. This clonotype was obtained from a human donor in good health. Here the CDR3 reads CSVEDNTSAGGNEQYF. For the CDR3, the DNA is TGCAGCGTTGAAGATAATACGTCGGCGGGGGGAAACGAGCAGTACTTC.